The 15 T cell receptor beta chains below were found in one sample sequenced in a study of T cell changes during pregnancy in multiple sclerosis. Assay: immunoSEQ multiplex PCR; the TCRdb copy retains only in-frame clones and omits some. The table has more than 45,000 clones, 93% seen once. Sequenced here: CD8+ T cells from peripheral blood mononuclear cells, sampled in the second trimester of pregnancy. These receptors were obtained from a female donor with multiple sclerosis, enrolled in a pregnancy study.

The chain joins TRBV7-9 to TRBJ1-2; 8 positions match TRBD1. CDR3 size: 16 residues. Losses at the gene ends were 7 bases for V and 8 bases for J; bases not matched to a gene: 18. The germline V gene encodes CDR1 SEHNR and CDR2 FQNEAQ (reference sequence). The DNA of the CDR3 is TGTGCCAGCAACCCACCCCTACAGGGGGGGCAAGAAGGCTACACCTTC. Its protein product is CASNPPLQGGQEGYTF. The variable domain in full, completed from reference TRBV7-9 and TRBJ1-2, reads DTGVSQNPRHKITKRGQNVTFRCDPISEHNRLYWYRQTLGQGPEFLTYFQNEAQLEKSRLLSDRFSAERPKGSFSTLEIQRTEQGDSAMYLCASNPPLQGGQEGYTFGSGTRLTVV.

V gene TRBV7-9 combines with J gene TRBJ2-3, with 10 positions matching TRBD2. Germline V gene data show CDR1 as SEHNR and CDR2 as FQNEAQ (reference sequence). There are 18 residues in the CDR3. Unmatched junction bases numbered 12, after V lost 1 base and J lost 5 bases. The CDR3 protein is CASSLDLAGAQTGDTQYF. CDR3 in DNA: TGTGCCAGCAGCTTAGATCTAGCGGGGGCCCAGACTGGAGATACGCAGTATTTT. Variable domain in full (rest from reference TRBV7-9 and TRBJ2-3): DTGVSQNPRHKITKRGQNVTFRCDPISEHNRLYWYRQTLGQGPEFLTYFQNEAQLEKSRLLSDRFSAERPKGSFSTLEIQRTEQGDSAMYLCASSLDLAGAQTGDTQYFGPGTRLTVL.

The rearrangement uses TRBV11-2 and TRBJ2-7, with 11 bases identical to TRBD2. Trimming removed 6 bases from V and 5 bases from J; junction bases left unmatched: 9. Looked up from germline, CDR1 is SGHAT and CDR2 is FQNNGV. The CDR3 length is 15 residues. In DNA form, the CDR3 reads TGTGCCAGCAGTCCTCTTAGCGGGGGGGCCGACGAGCAGTACTTC. It codes for CASSPLSGGADEQYF.

The V call is TRBV7-6, the J call TRBJ2-3; a weak D match, TRBD2 (7 bases). From germline, CDR1 is SGHVS and CDR2 FNYEAQ. The CDR3 is made up of 15 amino acids. V lost 5 bases, J lost 5 bases, and 17 bases lay in between. The CDR3 here is CASSGVGGGKDTQYF. Here the CDR3 DNA reads TGTGCCAGCAGCGGGGTAGGGGGGGGGAAAGATACGCAGTATTTT.

The J gene is TRBJ2-1, the V gene TRBV6-5; 7 bases map to TRBD1. The V gene end was trimmed by 6 bases and the J gene end by 4 bases; junction bases not matched to a gene: 6. CDR3 length: 14 residues. Germline assignment: CDR1 MNHEY and CDR2 SVGAGI. The CDR3 DNA is TGTGCCAGCAGGCGACAGGGAAAATACAATGAGCAGTTCTTC. Its protein is CASRRQGKYNEQFF.

This chain links TRBV7-2 with TRBJ2-1; 13 nucleotides agree with TRBD2. CDR3 length equals 18 residues. Germline lookup yields CDR1 SGHTA and CDR2 FQGNSA. J lost 5 bases, V lost 5 bases, and 12 bases had no gene match. This CDR3 reads CASSRLAGGGVEDNEQFF. CDR3 nucleotides: TGTGCCAGCAGCAGACTAGCGGGGGGCGGCGTGGAAGACAATGAGCAGTTCTTC.

The CDR3 DNA reads as TGTGCCAGCAGCGGACCGGGACAGGGGATCGCTGAAGCTTTCTTT. This encodes CASSGPGQGIAEAFF. The gene calls are TRBV7-8 and TRBJ1-1, with 10 bases aligning to TRBD1. The J segment lost 6 bases and the V segment lost 5 bases, leaving 9 bases of the junction unmatched. This CDR3 has 15 residues. Germline loops: CDR1 SGHVS, CDR2 FQNEAQ.

The V and J genes are TRBV5-5 and TRBJ2-6; D gene unclear. V dropped 5 bases and J dropped 3 bases, with 9 bases sitting between them. CDR3 length: 14 residues. The germline V gene encodes CDR1 SGHKS and CDR2 YYEKEE (reference sequence). The DNA for the CDR3 is TGTGCCAGCAGTCCCTCAGTTGGGGCCAACGTCCTGACTTTC. Protein sequence: CASSPSVGANVLTF.

The chain joins TRBV6-4 to TRBJ2-1; TRBD1 aligns across 9 bases. V trimming: 0 bases; J trimming: 7 bases; junction bases outside the gene matches: 10. The CDR3 loop spans 17 amino acids. CDR1 is MRHNA and CDR2 is SNTAGT in the germline V gene. CDR3 region: CASSDSKQGAPLNEQFF. DNA for the CDR3: TGTGCCAGCAGTGACTCGAAACAGGGGGCACCGCTGAATGAGCAGTTCTTC.

V usage is TRBV7-6 and J usage is TRBJ1-1; no clear D. The CDR3 loop spans 13 amino acids. V lost 5 bases to trimming and J lost 0 bases, with 7 bases between them. The germline V gene encodes CDR1 SGHVS and CDR2 FNYEAQ. The CDR3 sequence: CASSPVLNTEAFF. The CDR3 DNA is TGTGCCAGCAGCCCTGTCCTGAACACTGAAGCTTTCTTT.

This sequence joins TRBV5-8 and TRBJ2-2; the D gene is possibly TRBD2 (5 bases). The V gene lost 3 bases and the J gene lost 0 bases, with 6 bases spanning the gap. CDR3 size: 14 residues. Germline loops: CDR1 SGHTS, CDR2 YDEGEE. The CDR3: CASSWRTNTGELFF. In DNA form, the CDR3 reads TGTGCCAGCAGCTGGAGGACGAACACCGGGGAGCTGTTTTTT.

The chain employs TRBV27 and TRBJ1-6; 7 bases match TRBD1. The CDR3 runs to 14 residues. CDR1 and CDR2 from the germline V gene are MNHEY and SMNVEV (reference sequence). The V segment lost 6 bases and the J segment 6 bases; nucleotides outside the gene matches: 5. This CDR3 reads CASSRGQSNSPLHF. CDR3 coding DNA: TGTGCCAGCAGCCGGGGACAGTCTAATTCACCCCTCCACTTT.

The chain has TRBV11-2 and TRBJ1-1, with D unclear. The germline V and J ends were trimmed by 2 bases and 10 bases, with 11 bases remaining between them. CDR1 SGHAT and CDR2 FQNNGV come from the germline V gene. The CDR3 consists of 12 residues. CDR3 nucleotides: TGTGCCAGCAGCTTATATGGGAGTGTAGCTTTCTTT. This sequence encodes CASSLYGSVAFF.

The rearrangement uses TRBV7-3 and TRBJ2-2, with 7 bases identical to TRBD1. The germline V gene has CDR1 SGHTA and CDR2 FQGTGA. The CDR3 covers 14 residues. Trimming took 6 bases from V and 2 from J; bases not matched to a gene: 3. The CDR3 here is CASRAGGNTGELFF. In nucleotides, the CDR3 is TGTGCCAGCAGGGCAGGGGGTAACACCGGGGAGCTGTTTTTT.

V usage is TRBV15 and J usage is TRBJ2-7; maybe TRBD2 (5 bases). The germline gives CDR1 LNHNV, CDR2 YYDKDF (reference sequence). Trimming left V 3 bases short and J 7 bases short, with 13 bases between. This CDR3 spans 13 amino acids. The CDR3 reads CATSSATTGEQYF. CDR3 DNA sequence: TGTGCCACCAGCAGTGCTACTACGGGGGAGCAGTACTTC.